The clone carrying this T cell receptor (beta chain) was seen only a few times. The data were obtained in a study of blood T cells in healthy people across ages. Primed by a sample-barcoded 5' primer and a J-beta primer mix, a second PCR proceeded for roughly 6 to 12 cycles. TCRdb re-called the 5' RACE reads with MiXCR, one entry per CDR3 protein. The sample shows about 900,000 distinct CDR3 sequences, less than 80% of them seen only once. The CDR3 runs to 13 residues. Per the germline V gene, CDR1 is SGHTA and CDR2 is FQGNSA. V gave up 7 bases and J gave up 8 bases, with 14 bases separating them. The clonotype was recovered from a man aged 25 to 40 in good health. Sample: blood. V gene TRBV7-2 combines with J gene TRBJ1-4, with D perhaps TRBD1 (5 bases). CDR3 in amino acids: CASTRDFGEKLFF. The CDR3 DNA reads TGTGCCAGCACCCGGGACTTCGGAGAAAAACTGTTTTTT.